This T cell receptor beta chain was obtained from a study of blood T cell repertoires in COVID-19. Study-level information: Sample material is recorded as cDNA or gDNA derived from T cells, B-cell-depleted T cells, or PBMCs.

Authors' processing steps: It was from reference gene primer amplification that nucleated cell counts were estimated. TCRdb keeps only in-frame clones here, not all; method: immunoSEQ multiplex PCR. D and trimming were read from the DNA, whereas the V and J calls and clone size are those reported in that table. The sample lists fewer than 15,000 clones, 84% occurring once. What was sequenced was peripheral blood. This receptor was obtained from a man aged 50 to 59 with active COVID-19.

In nucleotides, the CDR3 is TGTGCCAGCAGTGACCTGGGGGCGTTATACGAGCAGTACTTC. Its translation is CASSDLGALYEQYF. J is TRBJ2-7 and V is TRBV2; a weak D match, TRBD1 (6 bases). The germline gives CDR1 SNHLY, CDR2 FYNNEI. Trimming pared 3 bases from V and 4 bases from J, leaving 13 bases between. This CDR3 contains 14 residues.